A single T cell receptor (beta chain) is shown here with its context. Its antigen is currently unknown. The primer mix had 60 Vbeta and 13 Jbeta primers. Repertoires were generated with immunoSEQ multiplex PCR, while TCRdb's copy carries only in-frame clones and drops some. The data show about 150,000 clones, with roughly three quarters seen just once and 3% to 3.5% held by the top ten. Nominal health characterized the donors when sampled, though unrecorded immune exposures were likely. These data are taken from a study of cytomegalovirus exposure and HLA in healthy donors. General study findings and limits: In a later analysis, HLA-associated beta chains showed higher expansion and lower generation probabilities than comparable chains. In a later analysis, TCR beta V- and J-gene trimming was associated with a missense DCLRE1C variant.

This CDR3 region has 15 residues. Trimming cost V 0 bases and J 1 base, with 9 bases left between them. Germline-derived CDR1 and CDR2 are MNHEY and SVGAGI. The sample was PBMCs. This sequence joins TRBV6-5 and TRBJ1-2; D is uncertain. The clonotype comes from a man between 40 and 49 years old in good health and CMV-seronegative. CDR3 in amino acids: CASSYSWQINYGYTF. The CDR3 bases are TGTGCCAGCAGTTACTCTTGGCAGATTAACTATGGCTACACCTTC.